These 15 T cell receptor beta chains came from one sample sequenced in a study of T cell responses to AZD1222 COVID-19 vaccine. The table came from immunoSEQ multiplex PCR; TCRdb's copy has only in-frame clones and leaves some out. Among 90,000 to 150,000 clones listed, around nine tenths were seen once. The sequences come from peripheral blood, collected on day 0 of AZD1222 vaccination. The receptors originated from an adult in good health.

The chain links TRBV5-6 to TRBJ2-5; 7 positions match TRBD1. Per the germline V gene, CDR1 is SGHDT and CDR2 is YYEEEE. V lost 4 bases to trimming and J lost 5 bases; unmatched junction nucleotides: 17. This CDR3 comprises 17 residues. CDR3: CASSLRQGVMVSETQYF. CDR3 coding DNA: TGTGCCAGCAGCCTACGACAGGGTGTAATGGTTTCTGAGACCCAGTACTTC.

V is TRBV30 and J is TRBJ2-7; a weak D match, TRBD1 (5 bases). This CDR3 spans 13 amino acids. Trimming shortened V by 1 base and J by 1 base, and 8 bases separated the two germline ends. Per germline, CDR1 GTSNPN and CDR2 SVGIG (reference sequence). In DNA form, the CDR3 reads TGTGCCTGGAGTGAAGACAGTTCCTACGAGCAGTACTTC. It encodes CAWSEDSSYEQYF. The whole variable domain, remainder taken from reference TRBV30 and TRBJ2-7, is SQTIHQWPATLVQPVGSPLSLECTVEGTSNPNLYWYRQAAGRGLQLLFYSVGIGQISSEVPQNLSASRPQDRQFILSSKKLLLSDSGFYLCAWSEDSSYEQYFGPGTRLTVT.

The chain is built from TRBV2 and TRBJ1-1; D perhaps matches TRBD1 (6 bases). Deletions cut 2 bases from V and 1 base from J, with 11 bases between. The germline gives CDR1 SNHLY, CDR2 FYNNEI. The CDR3 spans 15 residues. CDR3 sequence reads: CASSEFGDKNTEAFF. The CDR3 DNA follows: TGTGCCAGCAGTGAATTTGGGGACAAGAACACTGAAGCTTTCTTT. The full variable domain, with the rest looked up from reference TRBV2 and TRBJ1-1, is EPEVTQTPSHQVTQMGQEVILRCVPISNHLYFYWYRQILGQKVEFLVSFYNNEISEKSEIFDDQFSVERPDGSNFTLKIRSTKLEDSAMYFCASSEFGDKNTEAFFGQGTRLTVV.

V and J are TRBV28 and TRBJ1-2; D gene unclear. The length of the CDR3 is 13 residues. Trimming took 5 bases from V and 6 from J, leaving 13 bases between them. Germline-derived CDR1 and CDR2 are MDHEN and SYDVKM. The CDR3 reads CASSPRARDGYTF. CDR3 sequence (DNA): TGTGCCAGCAGTCCCCGGGCCCGGGATGGCTACACCTTC.

CDR3 in DNA: TGTGCCAGCAGCCAAGCCGGGCTAGCACGACCCTACGAGCAGTACTTC. Its protein is CASSQAGLARPYEQYF. The chain uses TRBV3-1 (or the pseudogene TRBV3-2) and TRBJ2-7; D possibly corresponds to TRBD2 (5 bases). The ends were cut back, 1 base at V and 2 bases at J, with 15 bases in the middle. Germline V gene data show CDR1 as LGHDT and CDR2 as YNNKEL (reference sequence). The CDR3 has 16 residues.

The chain is built from TRBV12-3 or TRBV12-4 and TRBJ1-4; D ambiguous. V shed 3 bases and J shed 7 bases, with 9 bases lying between them. The CDR3 has 13 amino acids. Here the CDR3 reads CASSFRDFEKLFF. The CDR3 DNA reads TGTGCCAGCAGTTTTAGGGATTTTGAAAAACTGTTTTTT.

A few counts support this clone. The genes are TRBV3-1 (or the pseudogene TRBV3-2) and TRBJ1-3; tentative D call: TRBD1 (5 bases). CDR3 length: 13 amino acids. V was trimmed by 7 bases and J by 7 bases, leaving 14 bases between them. Germline V gives CDR1 LGHDT, CDR2 YNNKEL (reference sequence). CDR3 sequence: CASTPGPRNTIYF. For the CDR3, the DNA is TGTGCCAGCACCCCGGGACCACGGAACACCATATATTTT.

The genes are TRBV19 and TRBJ2-5, with D maybe TRBD2 (6 bases). This CDR3 is built from 14 residues. V was cut by 4 bases and J by 5 bases, with 14 bases left in between. Germline values: CDR1 LNHDA, CDR2 SQIVND (reference sequence). This chain's CDR3 is CASSSGTAGETQYF. CDR3 DNA sequence: TGTGCCAGTAGTAGCGGGACGGCCGGGGAGACCCAGTACTTC.

This sequence joins TRBV20-1 and TRBJ2-7; TRBD1 might be the D (6 bases). The CDR3 consists of 13 residues. V was trimmed by 3 bases and J by 6 bases, leaving 15 bases between them. Germline values: CDR1 DFQATT, CDR2 SNEGSKA (reference sequence). DNA for the CDR3: TGCAGTGCTAGTGACCAGACAGGCCGCGAGCAGTACTTC. It is translated as CSASDQTGREQYF.

V and J are TRBV27 and TRBJ2-1; D unclear. Trimming left V 5 bases short and J 8 bases short, with 16 bases between. CDR1 and CDR2 from the germline V gene are MNHEY and SMNVEV (reference sequence). This CDR3 has 14 amino acids. The CDR3 region has the DNA TGTGCCAGCAGTCAACGGACGGAGAAGGATGAGCAGTTCTTC. Translating it yields CASSQRTEKDEQFF.

The chain is built from TRBV6-5 and TRBJ1-2, with a possible D match to TRBD1 (5 bases). Between the trimmed V and J ends, which lost 6 bases and 0 bases, there was a span of 5 bases. Germline CDR1 is MNHEY and CDR2 is SVGAGI. CDR3 length: 12 amino acids. CDR3 sequence reads: CASRDTNYGYTF. The CDR3 nucleotides read TGTGCCAGCAGGGACACTAACTATGGCTACACCTTC.

The rearrangement uses TRBV5-1 and TRBJ2-7, with 9 nucleotides matching TRBD1. V lost 0 bases and J lost 5; bases outside the gene matches: 0. This CDR3 has 13 residues. The germline V gene has CDR1 SGHRS and CDR2 YFSETQ. The CDR3 region is CASSLGQGDEQYF. DNA for the CDR3: TGCGCCAGCAGCTTGGGACAGGGGGACGAGCAGTACTTC.

The CDR3 DNA is TGTGCCGCCACGAGGGGTAGAACTGAAGCTTTCTTT. It translates to CAATRGRTEAFF. The chain has TRBV2 and TRBJ1-1; a possible D gene is TRBD1 (5 bases). The CDR3 is 12 residues long. Trimming took 11 bases from V and 5 from J, leaving 15 bases between them. Germline CDR1 reads SNHLY; CDR2 reads FYNNEI.

The chain uses TRBV5-8 and TRBJ1-1; 8 nucleotides align to TRBD1. J lost 2 bases, V lost 3 bases, and 6 bases had no gene match. CDR3 length equals 15 residues. Germline loops: CDR1 SGHTS, CDR2 YDEGEE. The DNA for the CDR3 is TGTGCCAGCAGCTATCGGACAGGGTTTAACACTGAAGCTTTCTTT. Translated: CASSYRTGFNTEAFF.

This clone was recorded only once. The chain carries TRBV27 and TRBJ2-2; 9 nucleotides match TRBD1. The length of the CDR3 is 15 residues. Germline V gives CDR1 MNHEY, CDR2 SMNVEV (reference sequence). With V trimmed by 5 bases and J by 4 bases, 5 bases remained unmatched. The CDR3 DNA is TGTGCCAGCAGTCCTCGGACAGGGGCCACCGGGGAGCTGTTTTTT. Translation: CASSPRTGATGELFF.